One sample yielded the 9 T cell receptor beta chains listed below, sequenced in a study of blood T cell repertoires in COVID-19. Some clones are missing from TCRdb's copy, which holds only in-frame ones; the method was immunoSEQ multiplex PCR. The sample lists approximately 260,000 clones, about four fifths occurring once. The source material was peripheral blood. The receptors were sampled from an elderly woman with acute or convalescent COVID-19.

The V and J genes are TRBV19 and TRBJ1-3; TRBD1 matches at 8 bases. With 3 bases clipped from V and 0 bases from J, the junction kept 7 bases outside the gene matches. Looked up from germline, CDR1 is LNHDA and CDR2 is SQIVND (reference sequence). This CDR3 contains 17 residues. The CDR3 loop is CASSMGTGLHSGNTIYF. DNA for the CDR3: TGTGCCAGTAGTATGGGGACAGGCCTCCACTCTGGAAACACCATATATTTT.

This CDR3 is CASSLRRGRNEQFF. Here the CDR3 DNA reads TGCGCCAGCAGCTTAAGGCGGGGACGGAATGAGCAGTTCTTC. This sequence joins TRBV5-1 and TRBJ2-1; D is perhaps TRBD2 (6 bases). This CDR3 spans 14 amino acids. Per the germline V gene, CDR1 is SGHRS and CDR2 is YFSETQ. The V end was cut by 2 bases, the J end by 7 bases, with 13 bases between.

The table lists this clone with a count of one. The chain is built from TRBV19 and TRBJ1-5; D not certain. This CDR3 contains 16 residues. V lost 1 base and J lost 2, with 12 bases in between. CDR1 and CDR2 (germline): LNHDA, SQIVND (reference sequence). DNA of the CDR3: TGTGCCAGTAGTATAGGAGGAGTGGCGGGCAATCAGCCCCAGCATTTT. As protein: CASSIGGVAGNQPQHF.

The chain links TRBV7-6 to TRBJ2-3; the match to TRBD2 covers 9 bases. Germline lookup yields CDR1 SGHVS and CDR2 FNYEAQ. The CDR3 runs to 17 residues. Trimming at V came to 5 bases and at J to 3 bases, leaving 12 bases not matched to a gene. The CDR3 nucleotides read TGTGCCAGCAGCCCGCTAGGCGGGGGGGCAAGGACAGATACGCAGTATTTT. Translating gives CASSPLGGGARTDTQYF.

J is TRBJ2-7 and V is TRBV5-1; 10 nucleotides align to TRBD1. CDR1 is SGHRS, CDR2 YFSETQ, per germline. The CDR3 runs to 16 residues. Trimming took 3 bases from V and 4 from J; bases not matched to a gene: 10. CDR3 sequence (DNA): TGCGCCAGCAGCTCCTCCTCCGGGACAGGGGTGTACGAGCAGTACTTC. Its translation is CASSSSSGTGVYEQYF.

This clone was seen a few times. The rearrangement uses TRBV19 and TRBJ1-2; tentative D call: TRBD1 (6 bases). Germline CDR1 is LNHDA and CDR2 is SQIVND (reference sequence). V shed 8 bases and J shed 9 bases, with 10 bases lying between them. This CDR3 is 10 amino acids long. The CDR3 here is CASSQGSYTF. CDR3 nucleotide sequence: TGTGCCAGTTCACAGGGTAGCTACACCTTC.

The chain joins TRBV11-2 to TRBJ2-5; D unclear. This CDR3 comprises 13 residues. Deletions cut 0 bases from V and 5 bases from J, with 7 bases between. Germline V CDR1 and CDR2: SGHAT, FQNNGV. The CDR3 nucleotides are TGTGCCAGCAGCTTAGATCACCGGGAGACCCAGTACTTC. Amino acids: CASSLDHRETQYF.

The J gene is TRBJ1-6, the V gene TRBV21-1; the table's D call TRBD1 went unverified against the DNA. TRBV21-1 counts as a pseudogene. CDR3 length equals 15 residues. The CDR3 DNA reads as TGTGCCAGCAGCAAAGGGCAGGGGGTCGGAGCACCCCTCCACTTT. Encoded protein: CASSKGQGVGAPLHF.

The J gene is TRBJ1-2, the V gene TRBV28; D is perhaps TRBD1 (5 bases). Deletions cut 8 bases from V and 4 bases from J, with 26 bases between. Germline assignment: CDR1 MDHEN and CDR2 SYDVKM. The CDR3 is 17 amino acids. The CDR3: CASRLPLGRGRGYGYTF. As DNA, the CDR3 is TGTGCCAGCCGATTACCCCTTGGGCGGGGGAGGGGCTATGGCTACACCTTC.